Below, one T cell receptor (beta chain) is given with its context. Genomic DNA, the template, was used for profiling of the TCR beta VDJ and CDR3. TCRdb independently ran MiXCR on the reads; one entry per CDR3 protein. Of tens of thousands of distinct CDR3 sequences in the sample, roughly 70% are singletons; the top ten hold approximately 80%. Sequencing was done on patients that had shown CD8+CD57+ cell expansion by flow cytometry. This sample is part of a study of CD8+CD57+ T cells in acquired aplastic anemia. Deletions cut 6 bases from V and 0 bases from J, with 11 bases between. The germline V gene encodes CDR1 SGHTA and CDR2 FQGNSA. This CDR3 spans 14 amino acids.

The TCR was taken from a human donor with aplastic anemia. Input material: sorted CD4+, CD8+, or CD8+CD57+ T cells (not recorded which) from PBMCs. This rearrangement joins TRBV7-2 to TRBJ1-2, with D uncertain. The CDR3 here is CASSYTDANYGYTF. The CDR3 bases are TGTGCCAGCAGTTACACAGACGCTAACTATGGCTACACCTTC.